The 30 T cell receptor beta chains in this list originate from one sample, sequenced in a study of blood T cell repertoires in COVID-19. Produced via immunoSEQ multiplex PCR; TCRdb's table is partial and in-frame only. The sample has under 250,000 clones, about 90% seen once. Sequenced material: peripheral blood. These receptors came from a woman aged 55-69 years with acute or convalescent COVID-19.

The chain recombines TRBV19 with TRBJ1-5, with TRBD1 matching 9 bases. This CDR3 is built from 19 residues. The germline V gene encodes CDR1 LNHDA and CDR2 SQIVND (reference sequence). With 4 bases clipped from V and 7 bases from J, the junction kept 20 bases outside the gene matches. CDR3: CASSTLLGTGTGRPQPQHF. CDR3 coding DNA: TGTGCCAGTAGTACCCTGCTAGGCACCGGGACAGGGCGTCCCCAGCCCCAGCATTTT.

CDR3 protein: CAWTDTGYEQYF. The CDR3 DNA reads as TGTGCCTGGACAGACACAGGATACGAGCAGTACTTC. The chain recombines TRBV30 with TRBJ2-7; D possibly corresponds to TRBD1 (5 bases). Deletions cut 4 bases from V and 4 bases from J, with 11 bases between. CDR3 length: 12 residues. From germline, CDR1 is GTSNPN and CDR2 SVGIG (reference sequence).

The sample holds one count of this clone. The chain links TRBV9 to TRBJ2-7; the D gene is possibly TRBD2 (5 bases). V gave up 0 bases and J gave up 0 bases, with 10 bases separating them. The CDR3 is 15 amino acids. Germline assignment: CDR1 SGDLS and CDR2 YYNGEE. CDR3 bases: TGTGCCAGCAGCGTAGGGAGGAGCGGCTCCTACGAGCAGTACTTC. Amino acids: CASSVGRSGSYEQYF. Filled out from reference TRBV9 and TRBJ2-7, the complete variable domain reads DSGVTQTPKHLITATGQRVTLRCSPRSGDLSVYWYQQSLDQGLQFLIQYYNGEERAKGNILERFSAQQFPDLHSELNLSSLELGDSALYFCASSVGRSGSYEQYFGPGTRLTVT.

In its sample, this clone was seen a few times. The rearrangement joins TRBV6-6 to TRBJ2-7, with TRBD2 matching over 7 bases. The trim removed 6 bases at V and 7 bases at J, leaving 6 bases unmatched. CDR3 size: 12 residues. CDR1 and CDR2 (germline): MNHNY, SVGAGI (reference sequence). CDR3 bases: TGTGCCAGCAGCCTTACTAGCGATGAGCAGTACTTC. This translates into CASSLTSDEQYF.

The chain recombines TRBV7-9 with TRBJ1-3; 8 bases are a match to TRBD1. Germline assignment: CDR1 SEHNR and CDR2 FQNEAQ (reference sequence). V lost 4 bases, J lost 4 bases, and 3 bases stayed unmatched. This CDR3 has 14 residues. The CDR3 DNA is TGTGCCAGCAGCTGGGGACAGGAGGGAAACACCATATATTTT. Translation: CASSWGQEGNTIYF.

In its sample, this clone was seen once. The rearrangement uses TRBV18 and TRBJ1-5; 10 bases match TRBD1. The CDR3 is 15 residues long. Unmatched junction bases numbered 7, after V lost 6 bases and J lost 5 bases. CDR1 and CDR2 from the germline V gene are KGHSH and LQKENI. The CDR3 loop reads CASSSGTGEYQPQHF. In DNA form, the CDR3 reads TGTGCCAGCTCGTCCGGGACAGGGGAATATCAGCCCCAGCATTTT. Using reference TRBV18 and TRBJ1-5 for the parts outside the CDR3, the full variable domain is NAGVMQNPRHLVRRRGQEARLRCSPMKGHSHVYWYRQLPEEGLKFMVYLQKENIIDESGMPKERFSAEFPKEGPSILRIQQVVRGDSAAYFCASSSGTGEYQPQHFGDGTRLSIL.

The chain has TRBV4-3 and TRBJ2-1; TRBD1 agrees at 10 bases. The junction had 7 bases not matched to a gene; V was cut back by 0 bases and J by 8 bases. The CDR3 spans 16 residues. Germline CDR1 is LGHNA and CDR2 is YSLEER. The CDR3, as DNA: TGCGCCAGCAGCCAAGAAGGAGGACAGGGGGACGATGAGCAGTTCTTC. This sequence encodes CASSQEGGQGDDEQFF.

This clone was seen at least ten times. The CDR3 region has the DNA TGTGCCAGCAGCGGGGGACAGGTCCATAACTATGGCTACACCTTC. It translates to CASSGGQVHNYGYTF. V usage is TRBV7-9 and J usage is TRBJ1-2; 8 positions match TRBD1. After removal of 5 bases from V and 1 base from J, the junction contained 6 bases not matched to a gene. This CDR3 has 15 amino acids. Germline lookup yields CDR1 SEHNR and CDR2 FQNEAQ (reference sequence).

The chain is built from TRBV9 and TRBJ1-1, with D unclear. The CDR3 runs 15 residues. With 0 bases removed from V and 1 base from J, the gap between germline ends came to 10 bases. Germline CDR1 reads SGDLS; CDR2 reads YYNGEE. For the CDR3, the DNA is TGTGCCAGCAGCGTAGTTCCGGGTGGGAACACTGAAGCTTTCTTT. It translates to CASSVVPGGNTEAFF.

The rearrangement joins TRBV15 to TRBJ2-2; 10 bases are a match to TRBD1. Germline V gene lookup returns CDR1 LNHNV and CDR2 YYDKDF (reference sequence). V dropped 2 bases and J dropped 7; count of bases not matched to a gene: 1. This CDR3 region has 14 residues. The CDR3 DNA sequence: TGTGCCACCAGCAGAAGGACAGGGGGCGGGGAGCTGTTTTTT. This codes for CATSRRTGGGELFF.

The CDR3 protein is CASSGSGRETQYF. The CDR3 DNA follows: TGTGCCAGCAGCGGTAGCGGGAGAGAGACCCAGTACTTC. The chain combines TRBV7-2 with TRBJ2-5; TRBD2 aligns across 9 bases. The CDR3 is 13 amino acids. The junction had 2 bases not matched to a gene; V was cut back by 5 bases and J by 4 bases. Germline loops: CDR1 SGHTA, CDR2 FQGNSA.

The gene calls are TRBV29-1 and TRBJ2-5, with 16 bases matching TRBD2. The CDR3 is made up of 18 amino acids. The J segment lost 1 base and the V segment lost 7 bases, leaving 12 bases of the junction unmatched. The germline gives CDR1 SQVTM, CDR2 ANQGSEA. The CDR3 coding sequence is TGCAGCGCTACTGATACGGGACTAGCGGGAGGGCCCCAAGAGACCCAGTACTTC. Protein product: CSATDTGLAGGPQETQYF.

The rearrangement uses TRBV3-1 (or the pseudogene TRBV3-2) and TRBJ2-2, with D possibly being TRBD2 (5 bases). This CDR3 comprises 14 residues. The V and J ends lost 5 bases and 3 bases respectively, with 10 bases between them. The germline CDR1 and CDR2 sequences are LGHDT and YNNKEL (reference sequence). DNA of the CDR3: TGTGCCAGCAGCGCCAGGCGGGACACCGGGGAGCTGTTTTTT. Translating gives CASSARRDTGELFF.

In nucleotides, the CDR3 is TGTGCCTGGAGTACAACAGGGGGAGAGCAGTTCTTC. This codes for CAWSTTGGEQFF. The chain uses TRBV30 and TRBJ2-1, with TRBD1 matching over 8 bases. With 2 bases clipped from V and 10 bases from J, the junction kept 4 bases outside the gene matches. Germline V gene data show CDR1 as GTSNPN and CDR2 as SVGIG (reference sequence). The CDR3 covers 12 residues.

CDR3 nucleotides: TGCAGCGTTGCCAGGTCTTTCACAGATACGCAGTATTTT. Residues: CSVARSFTDTQYF. J is TRBJ2-3 and V is TRBV29-1, with D unresolved. The V gene lost 4 bases and the J gene lost 2 bases, with 10 bases spanning the gap. The CDR3 runs 13 residues. Germline CDR1 SQVTM, CDR2 ANQGSEA.

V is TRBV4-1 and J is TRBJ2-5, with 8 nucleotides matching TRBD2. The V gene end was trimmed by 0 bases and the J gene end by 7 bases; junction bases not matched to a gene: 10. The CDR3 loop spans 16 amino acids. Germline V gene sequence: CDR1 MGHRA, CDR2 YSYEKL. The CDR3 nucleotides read TGCGCCAGCAGCCAAGACCCCGGACTAGCCGCGGTGACCCAGTACTTC. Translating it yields CASSQDPGLAAVTQYF.

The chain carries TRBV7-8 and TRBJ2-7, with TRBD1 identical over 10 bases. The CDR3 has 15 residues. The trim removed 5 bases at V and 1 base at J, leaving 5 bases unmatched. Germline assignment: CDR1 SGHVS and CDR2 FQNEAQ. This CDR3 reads CASSPRTGGSYEQYF. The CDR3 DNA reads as TGTGCCAGCAGCCCTAGGACAGGGGGGTCCTACGAGCAGTACTTC.

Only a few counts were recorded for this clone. The chain's CDR3 is CAAGGSTDTQYF. The CDR3 DNA reads as TGTGCCGCCGGGGGGTCGACAGATACGCAGTATTTT. The chain combines TRBV10-3 with TRBJ2-3; 7 nucleotides match TRBD2. V shed 11 bases, J shed 3 bases, and the junction held 5 bases outside the gene matches. The CDR3 contains 12 residues. CDR1 and CDR2 from the germline V gene are ENHRY and SYGVKD.

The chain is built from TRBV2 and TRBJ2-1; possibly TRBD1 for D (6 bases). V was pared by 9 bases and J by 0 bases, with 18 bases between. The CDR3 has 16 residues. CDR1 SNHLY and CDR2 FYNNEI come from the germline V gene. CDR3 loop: CASKDRYDSSYNEQFF. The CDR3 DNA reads TGTGCCAGTAAGGACAGATATGATAGCTCCTACAATGAGCAGTTCTTC.

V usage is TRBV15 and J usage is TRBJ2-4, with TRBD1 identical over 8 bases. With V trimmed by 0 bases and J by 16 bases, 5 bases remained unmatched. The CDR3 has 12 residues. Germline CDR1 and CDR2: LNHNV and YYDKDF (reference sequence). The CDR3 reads CATSRERQGRYF. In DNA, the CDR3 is TGTGCCACCAGCAGAGAGAGACAGGGGCGATACTTC.

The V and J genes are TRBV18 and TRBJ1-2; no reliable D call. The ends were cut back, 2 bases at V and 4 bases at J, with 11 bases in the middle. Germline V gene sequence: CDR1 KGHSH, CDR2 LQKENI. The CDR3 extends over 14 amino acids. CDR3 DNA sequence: TGTGCCAGCTCACCAAAAGCTGAGAGCTATGGCTACACCTTC. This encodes CASSPKAESYGYTF.

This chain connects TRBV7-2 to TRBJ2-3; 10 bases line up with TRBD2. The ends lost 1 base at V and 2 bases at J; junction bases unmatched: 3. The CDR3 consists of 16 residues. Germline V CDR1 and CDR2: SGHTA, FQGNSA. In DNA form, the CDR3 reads TGTGCCAGCAGCTTAGTAGCGGGAGGACACACAGATACGCAGTATTTT. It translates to CASSLVAGGHTDTQYF. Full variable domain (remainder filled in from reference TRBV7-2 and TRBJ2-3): GAGVSQSPSNKVTEKGKDVELRCDPISGHTALYWYRQSLGQGLEFLIYFQGNSAPDKSGLPSDRFSAERTGGSVSTLTIQRTQQEDSAVYLCASSLVAGGHTDTQYFGPGTRLTVL.

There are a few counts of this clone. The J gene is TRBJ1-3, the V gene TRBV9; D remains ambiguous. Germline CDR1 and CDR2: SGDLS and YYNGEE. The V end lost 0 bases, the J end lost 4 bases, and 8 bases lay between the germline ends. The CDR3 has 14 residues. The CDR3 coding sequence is TGTGCCAGCAGCGTAGCTCCCCAGGGAAACACCATATATTTT. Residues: CASSVAPQGNTIYF.

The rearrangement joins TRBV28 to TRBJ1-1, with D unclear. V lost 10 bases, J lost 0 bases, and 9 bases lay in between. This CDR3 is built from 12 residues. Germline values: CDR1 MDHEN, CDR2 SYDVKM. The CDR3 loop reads CAILTVNTEAFF. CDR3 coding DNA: TGTGCCATCCTTACTGTGAACACTGAAGCTTTCTTT. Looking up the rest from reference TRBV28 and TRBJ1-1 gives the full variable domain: DVKVTQSSRYLVKRTGEKVFLECVQDMDHENMFWYRQDPGLGLRLIYFSYDVKMKEKGDIPEGYSVSREKKERFSLILESASTNQTSMYLCAILTVNTEAFFGQGTRLTVV.

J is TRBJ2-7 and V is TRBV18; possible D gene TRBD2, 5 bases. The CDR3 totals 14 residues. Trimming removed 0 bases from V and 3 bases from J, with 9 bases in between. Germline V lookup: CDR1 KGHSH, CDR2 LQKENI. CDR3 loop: CASSPPIGNYEQYF. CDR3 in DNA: TGTGCCAGCTCACCACCGATCGGGAACTACGAGCAGTACTTC. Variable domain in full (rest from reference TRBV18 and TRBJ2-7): NAGVMQNPRHLVRRRGQEARLRCSPMKGHSHVYWYRQLPEEGLKFMVYLQKENIIDESGMPKERFSAEFPKEGPSILRIQQVVRGDSAAYFCASSPPIGNYEQYFGPGTRLTVT.

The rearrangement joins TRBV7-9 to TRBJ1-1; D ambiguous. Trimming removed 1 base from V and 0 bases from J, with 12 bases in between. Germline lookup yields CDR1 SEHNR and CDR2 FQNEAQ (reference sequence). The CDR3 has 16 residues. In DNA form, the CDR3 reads TGTGCCAGCAGCTTAGTGGCGGGTACGGTGAACACTGAAGCTTTCTTT. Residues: CASSLVAGTVNTEAFF.

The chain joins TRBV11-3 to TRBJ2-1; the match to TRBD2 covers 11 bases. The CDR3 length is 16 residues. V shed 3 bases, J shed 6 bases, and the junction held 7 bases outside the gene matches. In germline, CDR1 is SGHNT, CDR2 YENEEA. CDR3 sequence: CASSFRLAGSLNEQFF. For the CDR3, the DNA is TGTGCCAGCAGCTTTCGACTAGCGGGGAGCCTCAATGAGCAGTTCTTC. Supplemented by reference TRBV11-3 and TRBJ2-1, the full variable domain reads EAGVVQSPRYKIIEKKQPVAFWCNPISGHNTLYWYLQNLGQGPELLIRYENEEAVDDSQLPKDRFSAERLKGVDSTLKIQPAELGDSAVYLCASSFRLAGSLNEQFFGPGTRLTVL.

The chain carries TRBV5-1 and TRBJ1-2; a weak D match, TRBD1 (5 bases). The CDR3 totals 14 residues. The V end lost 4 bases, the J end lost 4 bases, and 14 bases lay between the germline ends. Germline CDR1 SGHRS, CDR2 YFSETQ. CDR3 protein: CASSQMTETYGYTF. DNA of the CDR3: TGCGCCAGCAGCCAGATGACAGAGACCTATGGCTACACCTTC.

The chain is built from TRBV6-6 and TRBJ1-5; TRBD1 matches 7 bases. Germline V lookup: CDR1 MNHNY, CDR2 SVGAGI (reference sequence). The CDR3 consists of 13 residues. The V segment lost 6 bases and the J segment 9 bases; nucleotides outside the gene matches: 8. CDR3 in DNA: TGTGCCAGCAGAAAGCGACAGGGCCTGCCCCAGCATTTT. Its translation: CASRKRQGLPQHF.

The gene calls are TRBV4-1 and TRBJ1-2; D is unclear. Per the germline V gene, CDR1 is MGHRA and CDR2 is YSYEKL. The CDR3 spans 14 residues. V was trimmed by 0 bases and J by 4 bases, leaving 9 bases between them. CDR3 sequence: CASSQDITSYGYTF. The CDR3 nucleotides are TGCGCCAGCAGCCAAGACATCACTTCCTATGGCTACACCTTC.